The 12 T cell receptor beta chains given below trace back to one sample, sequenced in a study of beta chain features in type 1 diabetes. Points from the study as a whole: Among patients with Type 1 diabetes, TCRB CDR3s were moderately but significantly shorter in every one of the four CD4+ subsets.

The isolated RNA, all of it, was reverse transcribed, so expressed TCRB transcripts were what got sequenced. Method: immunoSEQ multiplex PCR; TCRdb's copy keeps in-frame clones and lacks some. The profile shows approximately 150,000 clones, about 12% of them singletons. These receptors are not linked to any known antigen. Sequences were obtained from central memory CD4+ T cells from blood. The receptors here all came from a man younger than 30 with type 1 diabetes.

This clone appeared a few times. The rearrangement joins TRBV14 to TRBJ2-7, with D hard to call. Deletions cut 4 bases from V and 4 bases from J, with 11 bases between. The CDR3 is 13 residues long. Germline-derived CDR1 and CDR2 are SGHDN and FVKESK. The CDR3 coding sequence is TGTGCCAGCAGCCTCTATCGGTGGTACGAGCAGTACTTC. Protein product: CASSLYRWYEQYF.

The chain recombines TRBV27 with TRBJ2-1; D is unclear. With 6 bases removed from V and 6 bases from J, the gap between germline ends came to 24 bases. The CDR3 length is 17 residues. The germline V gene has CDR1 MNHEY and CDR2 SMNVEV (reference sequence). DNA for the CDR3: TGTGCCAGCAGCCCCATCGGGCAGGCCGGTACGCTCAATGAGCAGTTCTTC. Translating it yields CASSPIGQAGTLNEQFF.

This clone occurred a few times. The chain links TRBV30 to TRBJ1-4, with D possibly TRBD1 on 6 matching bases. Trimming stripped 2 bases from V and 5 bases from J, with 12 bases between. There are 14 residues in the CDR3. Germline V gene lookup returns CDR1 GTSNPN and CDR2 SVGIG (reference sequence). The CDR3 bases are TGTGCCTGGAGTCCGGGACACCTAAATGAAAAACTGTTTTTT. Translation gives CAWSPGHLNEKLFF.

This clone was counted ten times or more. V and J are TRBV2 and TRBJ1-6; D is uncertain. The V end was cut by 5 bases, the J end by 8 bases, with 7 bases between. Germline CDR1 and CDR2: SNHLY and FYNNEI. The CDR3 loop spans 12 amino acids. CDR3 in DNA: TGTGCCAGCAGTACTGGGGATTCACCCCTCCACTTT. Amino acid sequence: CASSTGDSPLHF.

The chain carries TRBV19 and TRBJ2-2, with D unclear. Germline loops: CDR1 LNHDA, CDR2 SQIVND (reference sequence). The CDR3 is made up of 12 amino acids. Trimming removed 7 bases at V and 7 bases at J, with 10 bases between. For the CDR3, the DNA is TGTGCCAGTACCGGGTCCGGCGGGGAGCTGTTTTTT. It specifies CASTGSGGELFF.

This clone was observed a few times. This chain joins TRBV14 and TRBJ1-2; D remains unclear. Trimming removed 1 base from V and 7 bases from J, with 10 bases in between. This CDR3 region has 13 residues. Germline V lookup: CDR1 SGHDN, CDR2 FVKESK. In DNA form, the CDR3 reads TGTGCCAGCAGCCAAGTACCCGTGGGTGGCTACACCTTC. This codes for CASSQVPVGGYTF.

The V call is TRBV2, the J call TRBJ1-3, with D unclear. The CDR3 length is 13 residues. V was trimmed by 4 bases and J by 0 bases, leaving 4 bases between them. Germline V gene data show CDR1 as SNHLY and CDR2 as FYNNEI. This CDR3 reads CASSAISGNTIYF. In nucleotides, the CDR3 is TGTGCCAGCAGTGCTATCTCTGGAAACACCATATATTTT.

The chain carries TRBV10-2 and TRBJ2-7, with 7 nucleotides matching TRBD1. Germline CDR1 and CDR2: WSHSY and SAAADI. The V segment lost 2 bases and the J segment 4 bases; nucleotides outside the gene matches: 8. This CDR3 has 15 residues. CDR3 sequence: CASSERNRGVYEQYF. In nucleotides, the CDR3 is TGCGCCAGCAGTGAGCGAAACAGGGGAGTATACGAGCAGTACTTC.

The sample holds a few counts of this clone. The chain employs TRBV7-9 and TRBJ1-1; 10 bases map to TRBD1. The germline V gene has CDR1 SEHNR and CDR2 FQNEAQ (reference sequence). V shed 5 bases, J shed 6 bases, and the junction held 21 bases outside the gene matches. This CDR3 comprises 19 residues. CDR3 amino acids: CASSPWGTGASQRGAEAFF. CDR3 sequence (DNA): TGTGCCAGCAGCCCTTGGGGGACAGGGGCGTCCCAAAGGGGCGCTGAAGCTTTCTTT.

The chain combines TRBV10-3 with TRBJ1-2; D not resolved. Trimming removed 8 bases at V and 10 bases at J, with 14 bases between. The CDR3 length is 11 residues. CDR1 is ENHRY and CDR2 is SYGVKD in the germline V gene. The CDR3 sequence: CAIGQERYYTF. CDR3 DNA sequence: TGTGCCATCGGTCAGGAGAGGTACTACACCTTC.

This clone came up many times. V usage is TRBV30 and J usage is TRBJ1-1; D call uncertain. This CDR3 comprises 13 residues. Between the trimmed V and J ends, which lost 2 bases and 8 bases, there was a span of 15 bases. Germline CDR1 is GTSNPN and CDR2 is SVGIG (reference sequence). The chain's CDR3 is CAWSLDLQIEAFF. The CDR3 DNA reads as TGTGCCTGGAGTCTAGACTTACAGATCGAAGCTTTCTTT.

V usage is TRBV7-3 and J usage is TRBJ1-2, with 7 bases lining up with TRBD1. The CDR3 totals 14 residues. The germline gives CDR1 SGHTA, CDR2 FQGTGA. Germline trimming cut 0 bases from V and 7 bases from J; bases unmatched to any gene: 5. CDR3: CASSLTGQSLGYTF. DNA for the CDR3: TGTGCCAGCAGCTTAACGGGACAGTCCCTTGGCTACACCTTC.